This TCR beta chain was found in a study of PD-1 blockade in mismatch repair-deficient tumors. Turning to the study itself: All were previously treated, progressing patients with 12 mismatch repair-deficient cancer types. Study results and caveats: Rapid post-treatment expansion, then contraction, generally preceding radiologic response, marked tumor-resident clones.

On this clone: The antigen remains undetermined.

J was trimmed by 5 bases and V by 4 bases; bases with no gene match: 7. The germline gives CDR1 SGHDN, CDR2 FVKESK. The CDR3 has 16 residues. All patients were mismatch repair deficient, assessed by either PCR or immunohistochemistry. TCRs were sequenced from a few patients responding to pembrolizumab. Assay: immunoSEQ multiplex PCR; the TCRdb copy retains only in-frame clones and omits some. This sample has roughly 130,000 clones, with about 88% found just once. The sample here was peripheral blood, taken roughly 67 weeks after starting pembrolizumab. The chain carries TRBV14 and TRBJ2-2, with 10 bases lining up with TRBD1. The TCR sequence derives from an adult with mismatch repair-deficient cancer. CDR3 coding DNA: TGTGCCAGCAGCCCGCGACAGGGGGCAAGGACCGGGGAGCTGTTTTTT. This translates into CASSPRQGARTGELFF.